This TCR beta chain was retrieved from a study of spatial heterogeneity in lung cancer. About the research overall: Alpha-chain sequences were consistently detected less often than beta-chain sequences. Raw reads contained each unique TCR and UMI combination more than ten times on average. Study observations and caveats: Expanded alpha and beta TCR counts within tumors tracked tumor mutation counts.

This clonotype was seen ten or more times. Antigen unknown. The length of the CDR3 is 15 residues. Trimming removed 6 bases from V and 3 bases from J; junction bases left unmatched: 10. TCRdb redid the calling of the 5' RACE reads with MiXCR, one entry per CDR3 protein. The data hold about 13,000 distinct CDR3 sequences, with under 6% observed a single time. Time point denoted: sample taken at primary tumor resection. Whole RNA came from tumor, nontumor lung or frozen PBMC and was sequenced without being sorted. The chain couples TRBV12-3 or TRBV12-4 to TRBJ1-2; TRBD1 aligns across 7 bases. The specimen was lung tumor tissue, collected at surgery. The TCR comes from a male donor with early-stage non-small cell lung cancer. The CDR3 loop reads CASSPGTAHHYGYTF. CDR3 DNA: TGTGCCAGCAGCCCTGGGACAGCTCACCACTATGGCTACACCTTC.